Listed here are 8 T cell receptor beta chains from one sample, sequenced in a study of blood T cell repertoires in COVID-19. TCRdb's table, derived via immunoSEQ multiplex PCR, lists solely in-frame clones and lacks some. In the table there are 37,000 or so clones, roughly 73% of which are singletons. The sequencing sample was made of peripheral blood. The receptors come from a man aged 55 to 70 with acute or convalescent COVID-19.

The chain carries TRBV6-5 and TRBJ1-2, with D perhaps TRBD1 (5 bases). V lost 4 bases, J lost 2 bases, and 8 bases lay in between. Germline CDR1 reads MNHEY; CDR2 reads SVGAGI. The CDR3 totals 13 residues. For the CDR3, the DNA is TGTGCCAGCAGTTTGACAGCAAACTATGGCTACACCTTC. This gives the protein CASSLTANYGYTF.

The V gene is TRBV5-6, the J gene TRBJ2-5, with TRBD2 identical over 10 bases. Germline V CDR1 and CDR2: SGHDT, YYEEEE. The CDR3 runs 15 residues. After removal of 2 bases from V and 5 bases from J, the junction contained 6 bases not matched to a gene. The CDR3 is CASSFEREGGETQYF. CDR3 nucleotides: TGTGCCAGCAGCTTTGAGCGGGAGGGAGGGGAGACCCAGTACTTC. Supplemented by reference TRBV5-6 and TRBJ2-5, the full variable domain reads DAGVTQSPTHLIKTRGQQVTLRCSPKSGHDTVSWYQQALGQGPQFIFQYYEEEERQRGNFPDRFSGHQFPNYSSELNVNALLLGDSALYLCASSFEREGGETQYFGPGTRLLVL.

This chain uses TRBV19 with TRBJ2-6; TRBD2 aligns across 10 bases. Trimming removed 6 bases from V and 2 bases from J; junction bases left unmatched: 1. Germline V gives CDR1 LNHDA, CDR2 SQIVND (reference sequence). There are 15 residues in the CDR3. DNA of the CDR3: TGTGCCAGTAGAGCGGGAGGGCCTGGGGCCAACGTCCTGACTTTC. Translating it yields CASRAGGPGANVLTF.

The chain employs TRBV5-1 and TRBJ1-1; D is unresolved. Trimming removed 2 bases at V and 0 bases at J, with 5 bases between. Germline CDR1 SGHRS, CDR2 YFSETQ. The CDR3 runs 13 residues. The CDR3 DNA reads TGCGCCAGCAGCTTCGGGATGAACACTGAAGCTTTCTTT. Translation gives CASSFGMNTEAFF.

This chain uses TRBV5-4 with TRBJ2-5; D gene ambiguous. The CDR3 is 14 amino acids. From germline, CDR1 is SGHNT and CDR2 YYREEE (reference sequence). Trimming removed 5 bases at V and 5 bases at J, with 16 bases between. This CDR3 is CASSSDGSGETQYF. The CDR3 nucleotides are TGTGCCAGCAGTTCCGACGGGTCTGGTGAGACCCAGTACTTC. The whole variable domain, remainder taken from reference TRBV5-4 and TRBJ2-5, is ETGVTQSPTHLIKTRGQQVTLRCSSQSGHNTVSWYQQALGQGPQFIFQYYREEENGRGNFPPRFSGLQFPNYSSELNVNALELDDSALYLCASSSDGSGETQYFGPGTRLLVL.

This clone appeared a few times. J is TRBJ1-2 and V is TRBV2; D gene unclear. Trimming took off 1 base at V and 8 bases at J, with 14 bases between the two ends. The CDR3 runs to 14 residues. The germline V gene has CDR1 SNHLY and CDR2 FYNNEI. The CDR3 region has the DNA TGTGCCAGCAGTGAAGTGGGAGGGAGGGTCGGCTACACCTTC. It specifies CASSEVGGRVGYTF. Full variable domain (remainder filled in from reference TRBV2 and TRBJ1-2): EPEVTQTPSHQVTQMGQEVILRCVPISNHLYFYWYRQILGQKVEFLVSFYNNEISEKSEIFDDQFSVERPDGSNFTLKIRSTKLEDSAMYFCASSEVGGRVGYTFGSGTRLTVV.

About this clone itself: One junction end does not reproduce the germline sequence, and a read error may be involved. This chain joins TRBV29-1 and TRBJ2-2; D possibly corresponds to TRBD1 (5 bases). Per germline, CDR1 SQVTM and CDR2 ANQGSEA. CDR3 length equals 16 residues. CDR3 sequence: CSVQDLSTANTGELFF. As DNA, the CDR3 is TGCAGCGTTCAAGATTTATCGACAGCGAACACCGGGGAGCTGTTTTTT.

The gene calls are TRBV27 and TRBJ2-6; D possibly corresponds to TRBD2 (5 bases). V lost 5 bases to trimming and J lost 0 bases, with 11 bases between them. The CDR3 sequence is 16 residues long. Per the germline V gene, CDR1 is MNHEY and CDR2 is SMNVEV (reference sequence). CDR3 amino acids: CASSLTGFSGANVLTF. CDR3 DNA sequence: TGTGCCAGCAGTCTGACGGGGTTCTCTGGGGCCAACGTCCTGACTTTC.